The TCR beta chain described here comes from a study of T cell responses to AZD1222 COVID-19 vaccine. Whether given at about 4 or about 12 weeks, second doses were pooled. J gave up 6 bases and V 4 bases, and 10 bases lay outside the gene matches. Germline CDR1 reads KGHDR; CDR2 reads SFDVKD. CDR3 length equals 16 residues. Libraries were prepared by immunoSEQ multiplex PCR; TCRdb keeps only in-frame clonotypes and omits some of them. The sample includes some 280,000 clones, almost 95% of them seen just once. This clone was seen just once. The chain combines TRBV24-1 with TRBJ2-2; 7 bases are a match to TRBD2. This receptor was taken from an adult who received the AZD1222 COVID-19 vaccine. Sequencing was performed on peripheral blood, taken 28 days after the second AZD1222 dose. The CDR3 DNA follows: TGTGCCACCAGTGACCCGGGGAGGGGAGGGGCCGGGGAGCTGTTTTTT. Translation gives CATSDPGRGGAGELFF.